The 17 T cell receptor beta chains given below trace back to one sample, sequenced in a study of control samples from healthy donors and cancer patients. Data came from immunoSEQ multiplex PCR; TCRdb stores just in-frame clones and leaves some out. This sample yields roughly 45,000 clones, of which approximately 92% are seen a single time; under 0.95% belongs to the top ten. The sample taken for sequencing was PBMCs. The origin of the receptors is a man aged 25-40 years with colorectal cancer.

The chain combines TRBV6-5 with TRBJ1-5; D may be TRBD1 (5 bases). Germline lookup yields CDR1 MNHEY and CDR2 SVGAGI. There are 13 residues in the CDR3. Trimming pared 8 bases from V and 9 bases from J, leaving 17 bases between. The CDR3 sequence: CASSGGPSRPQHF. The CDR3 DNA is TGTGCCAGCTCTGGGGGACCGTCTCGGCCCCAGCATTTT.

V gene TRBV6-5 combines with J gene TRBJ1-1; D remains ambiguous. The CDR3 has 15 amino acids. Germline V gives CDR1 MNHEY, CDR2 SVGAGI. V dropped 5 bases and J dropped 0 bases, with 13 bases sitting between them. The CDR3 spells CASSQTKGVNTEAFF. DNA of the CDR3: TGTGCCAGCAGTCAAACGAAGGGAGTGAACACTGAAGCTTTCTTT.

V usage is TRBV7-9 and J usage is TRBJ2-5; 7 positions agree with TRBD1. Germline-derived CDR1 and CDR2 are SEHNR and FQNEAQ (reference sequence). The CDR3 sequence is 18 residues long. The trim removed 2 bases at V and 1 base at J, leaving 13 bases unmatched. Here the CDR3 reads CASSLSKYKGAGQETQYF. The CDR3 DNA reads TGTGCCAGCAGCTTAAGTAAATATAAGGGGGCGGGCCAAGAGACCCAGTACTTC.

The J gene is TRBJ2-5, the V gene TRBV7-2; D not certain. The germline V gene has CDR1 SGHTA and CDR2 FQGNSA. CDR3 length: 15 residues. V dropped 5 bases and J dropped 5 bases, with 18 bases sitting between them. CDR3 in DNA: TGTGCCAGCAGCCATCCCATAGGGCCCGAGGAGACCCAGTACTTC. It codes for CASSHPIGPEETQYF.

The chain's CDR3 is CATSDSWGTQYF. In nucleotides, the CDR3 is TGTGCCACCAGTGATTCTTGGGGTACGCAGTATTTT. V usage is TRBV24-1 and J usage is TRBJ2-3; no clear D. Deletions cut 2 bases from V and 8 bases from J, with 7 bases between. This CDR3 contains 12 residues. The germline V gene has CDR1 KGHDR and CDR2 SFDVKD.

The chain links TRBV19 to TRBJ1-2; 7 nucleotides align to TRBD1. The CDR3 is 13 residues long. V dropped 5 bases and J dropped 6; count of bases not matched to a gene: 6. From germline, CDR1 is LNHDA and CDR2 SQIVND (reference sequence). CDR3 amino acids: CASSQGQRHGYTF. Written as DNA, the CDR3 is TGTGCCAGTAGTCAGGGACAGCGGCATGGCTACACCTTC.

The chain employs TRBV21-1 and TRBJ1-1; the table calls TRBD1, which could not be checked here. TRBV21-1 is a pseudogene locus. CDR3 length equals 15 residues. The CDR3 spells CASSKEQGGQCEAFF. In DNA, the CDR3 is TGTGCCAGCAGCAAAGAACAGGGGGGTCAATGTGAAGCTTTCTTT.

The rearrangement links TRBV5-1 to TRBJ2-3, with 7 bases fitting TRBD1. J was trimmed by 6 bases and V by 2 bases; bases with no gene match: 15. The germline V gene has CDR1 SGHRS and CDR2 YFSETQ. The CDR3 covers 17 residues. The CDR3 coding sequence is TGCGCCAGCAGCTTAAACTGGGGACAGACAAGGATTGATACGCAGTATTTT. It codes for CASSLNWGQTRIDTQYF.

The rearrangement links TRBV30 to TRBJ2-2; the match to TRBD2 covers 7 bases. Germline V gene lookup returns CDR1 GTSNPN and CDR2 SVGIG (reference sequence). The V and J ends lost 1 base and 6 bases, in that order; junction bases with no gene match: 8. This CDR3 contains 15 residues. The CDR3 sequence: CAWSASGLVSGELFF. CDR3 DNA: TGTGCCTGGAGTGCCTCAGGACTAGTTTCCGGGGAGCTGTTTTTT.

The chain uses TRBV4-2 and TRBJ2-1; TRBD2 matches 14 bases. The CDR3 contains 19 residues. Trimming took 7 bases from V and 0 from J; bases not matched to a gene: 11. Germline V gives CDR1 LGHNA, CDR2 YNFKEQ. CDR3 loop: CASTQGGTSGGLSYNEQFF. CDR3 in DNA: TGTGCCAGCACCCAGGGTGGGACTAGCGGGGGCCTCTCCTACAATGAGCAGTTCTTC.

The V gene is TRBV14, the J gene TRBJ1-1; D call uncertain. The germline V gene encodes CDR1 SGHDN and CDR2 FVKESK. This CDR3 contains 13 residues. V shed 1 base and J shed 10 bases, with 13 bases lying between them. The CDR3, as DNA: TGTGCCAGCAGCCAAGTGGACGGGGTGAGAGCTTTCTTT. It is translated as CASSQVDGVRAFF.

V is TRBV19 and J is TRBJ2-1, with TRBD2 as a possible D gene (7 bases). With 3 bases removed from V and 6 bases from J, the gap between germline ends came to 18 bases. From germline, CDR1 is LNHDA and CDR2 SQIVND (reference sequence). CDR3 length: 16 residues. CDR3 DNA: TGTGCCAGTAGTATCATTCGGGGGGCAGGTTTCAATGAGCAGTTCTTC. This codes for CASSIIRGAGFNEQFF.

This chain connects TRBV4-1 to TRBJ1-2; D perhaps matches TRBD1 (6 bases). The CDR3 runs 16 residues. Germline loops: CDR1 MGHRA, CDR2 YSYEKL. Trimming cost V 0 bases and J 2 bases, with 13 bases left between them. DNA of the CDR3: TGCGCCAGCAGCCAAGAAGCGGGAGGACAGAACTATGGCTACACCTTC. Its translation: CASSQEAGGQNYGYTF.

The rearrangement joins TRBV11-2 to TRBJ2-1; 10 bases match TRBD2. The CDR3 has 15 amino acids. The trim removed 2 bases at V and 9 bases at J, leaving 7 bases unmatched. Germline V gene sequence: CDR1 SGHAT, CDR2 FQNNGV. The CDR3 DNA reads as TGTGCCAGCAGCTTATTAGCGGGGGGCCCCGGTGAGCAGTTCTTC. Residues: CASSLLAGGPGEQFF.

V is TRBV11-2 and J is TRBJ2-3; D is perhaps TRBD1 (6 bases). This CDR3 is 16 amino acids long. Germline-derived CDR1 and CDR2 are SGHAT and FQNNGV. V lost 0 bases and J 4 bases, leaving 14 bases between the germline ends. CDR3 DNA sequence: TGTGCCAGCAGCTTAGACAACAGGGAAGTGCCAGATACGCAGTATTTT. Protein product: CASSLDNREVPDTQYF. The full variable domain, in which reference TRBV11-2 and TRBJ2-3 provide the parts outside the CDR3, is EAGVAQSPRYKIIEKRQSVAFWCNPISGHATLYWYQQILGQGPKLLIQFQNNGVVDDSQLPKDRFSAERLKGVDSTLKIQPAKLEDSAVYLCASSLDNREVPDTQYFGPGTRLTVL.

CDR3 region: CASSPTPLGGTDYGYTF. As DNA, the CDR3 is TGTGCCAGCAGCCCCACACCCCTCGGGGGGACAGACTATGGCTACACCTTC. The V call is TRBV9, the J call TRBJ1-2; 7 bases are a match to TRBD1. The CDR3 has 17 amino acids. The V gene end was trimmed by 4 bases and the J gene end by 3 bases; junction bases not matched to a gene: 15. The germline CDR1 and CDR2 sequences are SGDLS and YYNGEE. Variable domain in full (rest from reference TRBV9 and TRBJ1-2): DSGVTQTPKHLITATGQRVTLRCSPRSGDLSVYWYQQSLDQGLQFLIQYYNGEERAKGNILERFSAQQFPDLHSELNLSSLELGDSALYFCASSPTPLGGTDYGYTFGSGTRLTVV.

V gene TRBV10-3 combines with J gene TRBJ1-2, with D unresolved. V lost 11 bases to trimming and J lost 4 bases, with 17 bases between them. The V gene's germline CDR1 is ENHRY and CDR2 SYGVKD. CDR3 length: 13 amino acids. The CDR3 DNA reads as TGTGCCGCGGAGCCCGTACAGTTCTATGGCTACACCTTC. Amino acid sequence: CAAEPVQFYGYTF.